Below, 17 T cell receptor beta chains from the same sample are listed, as sequenced in a study of shared T cell receptors in the human thymus. The repertoire was sequenced with immunoSEQ multiplex PCR; TCRdb's copy has only in-frame clones and lacks some. The table records 720,000 or so clones, over 75% of them present only once. A further study also used this sample, focusing on human thymus T cells.

Sequencing input: thymocytes. These receptors all stem from a girl less than two years old with a congenital heart defect.

The CDR3 here is CASSHPGTREITGELFF. CDR3 coding DNA: TGCGCCAGCAGCCACCCTGGGACTCGAGAAATAACCGGGGAGCTGTTTTTT. The V gene is TRBV5-1, the J gene TRBJ2-2, with D possibly being TRBD2 (6 bases). CDR1 and CDR2 (germline): SGHRS, YFSETQ. V lost 4 bases, J lost 5 bases, and 21 bases lay in between. The CDR3 length is 17 residues.

The chain carries TRBV29-1 and TRBJ1-1; D perhaps matches TRBD1 (6 bases). Trimming pared 0 bases from V and 0 bases from J, leaving 17 bases between. Germline V CDR1 and CDR2: SQVTM, ANQGSEA. CDR3 length equals 17 residues. For the CDR3, the DNA is TGCAGCGTTGAAGATGGGGCAGGGGCTTACATGAACACTGAAGCTTTCTTT. As protein: CSVEDGAGAYMNTEAFF. Full variable domain (outside the CDR3, taken from reference TRBV29-1 and TRBJ1-1): SAVISQKPSRDICQRGTSLTIQCQVDSQVTMMFWYRQQPGQSLTLIATANQGSEATYESGFVIDKFPISRPNLTFSTLTVSNMSPEDSSIYLCSVEDGAGAYMNTEAFFGQGTRLTVV.

This chain links TRBV5-1 with TRBJ2-7, with D possibly being TRBD2 (7 bases). CDR1 and CDR2 (germline): SGHRS, YFSETQ. The CDR3 loop spans 20 amino acids. Trimming pared 4 bases from V and 5 bases from J, leaving 34 bases between. CDR3 DNA: TGCGCCAGCAGCACAAACACGACCTGGGGGGGACATGCATCCTGGGACGAGCAGTACTTC. It translates to CASSTNTTWGGHASWDEQYF.

The CDR3 reads CASRPPTGTGNTIYF. The CDR3 DNA reads TGTGCCAGCCGCCCTCCGACAGGTACCGGAAACACCATATATTTT. V is TRBV2 and J is TRBJ1-3, with D possibly matching TRBD1 (6 bases). The V gene's germline CDR1 is SNHLY and CDR2 FYNNEI. CDR3 length equals 15 residues. V lost 8 bases, J lost 4 bases, and 18 bases lay in between.

The rearrangement joins TRBV2 to TRBJ1-2, with D possibly matching TRBD1 (5 bases). Per germline, CDR1 SNHLY and CDR2 FYNNEI. The CDR3 spans 13 residues. V lost 6 bases, J lost 8 bases, and 16 bases lay in between. CDR3: CASSQGGQGGYTF. In DNA form, the CDR3 reads TGTGCCAGCAGCCAGGGTGGGCAAGGGGGCTACACCTTC.

The chain employs TRBV6-5 and TRBJ1-1, with D perhaps TRBD1 (5 bases). The CDR3 runs to 15 residues. The ends were cut back, 2 bases at V and 0 bases at J, with 10 bases in the middle. Germline V gives CDR1 MNHEY, CDR2 SVGAGI. CDR3 sequence reads: CASSYRGPMNTEAFF. The CDR3 DNA is TGTGCCAGCAGTTACAGGGGTCCAATGAACACTGAAGCTTTCTTT.

V is TRBV20-1 and J is TRBJ2-7; D remains ambiguous. Trimming removed 6 bases at V and 1 base at J, with 7 bases between. Germline V gene lookup returns CDR1 DFQATT and CDR2 SNEGSKA (reference sequence). This CDR3 is built from 11 residues. This chain's CDR3 is CSAGRSYEQYF. The CDR3 bases are TGCAGTGCCGGTCGGTCCTACGAGCAGTACTTC.

This rearrangement joins TRBV6-6 to TRBJ1-2; perhaps TRBD1 as D (6 bases). Between the trimmed V and J ends, which lost 7 bases and 3 bases, there was a span of 15 bases. This CDR3 spans 14 amino acids. The germline gives CDR1 MNHNY, CDR2 SVGAGI (reference sequence). The CDR3 DNA sequence: TGTGCCAGCAATAGACAGGCGGGTGACTATGGCTACACCTTC. Translating gives CASNRQAGDYGYTF.

This clone was counted only a few times. The rearrangement links TRBV5-1 to TRBJ1-2, with D possibly being TRBD1 (6 bases). Germline CDR1 SGHRS, CDR2 YFSETQ. Trimming took 4 bases from V and 6 from J, leaving 13 bases between them. This CDR3 contains 13 residues. The CDR3 sequence is CASSQRDTDGYTF. CDR3 DNA sequence: TGCGCCAGCAGCCAGCGGGACACGGATGGCTACACCTTC.

This clone was detected once. The chain is built from TRBV6-1 and TRBJ1-1, with D hard to call. The CDR3 loop spans 14 amino acids. Germline loops: CDR1 MNHNS, CDR2 SASEGT. Between the trimmed V and J ends, which lost 0 bases and 8 bases, there was a span of 13 bases. CDR3 coding DNA: TGTGCCAGCAGTGAAGCGCGGAGGAGGCGGGAAGCTTTCTTT. This translates into CASSEARRRREAFF.

The chain uses TRBV6-5 and TRBJ1-5; D uncertain. Germline V lookup: CDR1 MNHEY, CDR2 SVGAGI. V was trimmed by 5 bases and J by 7 bases, leaving 18 bases between them. The CDR3 is 15 amino acids. CDR3 bases: TGTGCCAGCAGTCCACAGACTCGCCCGGGGCAGCCCCAGCATTTT. It encodes CASSPQTRPGQPQHF.

The rearrangement links TRBV11-2 to TRBJ2-5; 7 positions agree with TRBD1. Germline CDR1 reads SGHAT; CDR2 reads FQNNGV. V gave up 5 bases and J gave up 4 bases; unmatched junction bases: 16. The CDR3 is made up of 17 amino acids. The chain's CDR3 is CASSPRQGYLGRETQYF. The CDR3 DNA sequence: TGTGCCAGCAGCCCCCGACAGGGCTACCTGGGTAGAGAGACCCAGTACTTC.

V and J are TRBV5-4 and TRBJ2-7, with TRBD2 matching 9 bases. Germline CDR1 and CDR2: SGHNT and YYREEE (reference sequence). The CDR3 runs to 16 residues. Germline trimming cut 1 base from V and 1 base from J; bases unmatched to any gene: 6. Here the CDR3 DNA reads TGTGCCAGCAGCTTGAAAAGCGGGGGGATGTCCTACGAGCAGTACTTC. This gives the protein CASSLKSGGMSYEQYF. Complete variable domain (other parts from reference TRBV5-4 and TRBJ2-7): ETGVTQSPTHLIKTRGQQVTLRCSSQSGHNTVSWYQQALGQGPQFIFQYYREEENGRGNFPPRFSGLQFPNYSSELNVNALELDDSALYLCASSLKSGGMSYEQYFGPGTRLTVT.

The chain links TRBV6-1 to TRBJ2-3, with 7 bases lining up with TRBD2. CDR3 size: 13 residues. Germline values: CDR1 MNHNS, CDR2 SASEGT. The ends lost 7 bases at V and 1 base at J; junction bases unmatched: 2. The CDR3 bases are TGTGCCAGCAATCGGGGGGGCACAGATACGCAGTATTTT. Its protein is CASNRGGTDTQYF.

The rearrangement uses TRBV12-5 and TRBJ1-1; TRBD1 aligns across 9 bases. Germline lookup yields CDR1 LGHNT and CDR2 FRNRAP. The CDR3 sequence is 18 residues long. Losses at the gene ends were 3 bases for V and 1 base for J; bases not matched to a gene: 12. The CDR3 bases are TGTGCTAGTGGTTTACCGGGACAGGGATTCACCGGGAACACTGAAGCTTTCTTT. Amino acid sequence: CASGLPGQGFTGNTEAFF.

J is TRBJ1-2 and V is TRBV28; D is unresolved. The germline gives CDR1 MDHEN, CDR2 SYDVKM. The CDR3 is made up of 14 amino acids. V was pared by 2 bases and J by 3 bases, with 10 bases between. CDR3 coding DNA: TGTGCCAGCAGTTTAAGCCGGGTAGACTATGGCTACACCTTC. This encodes CASSLSRVDYGYTF.

This clone showed up just once. The V and J genes are TRBV6-1 and TRBJ2-1; D is ambiguous. The CDR3 is 12 residues long. Per the germline V gene, CDR1 is MNHNS and CDR2 is SASEGT. V was clipped by 8 bases and J by 5 bases, with 10 bases between them. CDR3 residues: CASAPYDNEQFF. CDR3 nucleotides: TGTGCCAGCGCCCCCTACGACAATGAGCAGTTCTTC.